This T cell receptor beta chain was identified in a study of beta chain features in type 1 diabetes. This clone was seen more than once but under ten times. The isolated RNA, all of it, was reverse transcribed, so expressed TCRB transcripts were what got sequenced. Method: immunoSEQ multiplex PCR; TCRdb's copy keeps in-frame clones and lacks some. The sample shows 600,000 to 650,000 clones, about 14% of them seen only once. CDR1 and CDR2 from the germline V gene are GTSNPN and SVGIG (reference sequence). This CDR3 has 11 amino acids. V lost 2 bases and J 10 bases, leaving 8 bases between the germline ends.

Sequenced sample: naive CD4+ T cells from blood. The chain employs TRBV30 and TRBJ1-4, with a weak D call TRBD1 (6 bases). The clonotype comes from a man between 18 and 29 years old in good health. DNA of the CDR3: TGTGCCTGGAGTTTAGGGGGAAAACTGTTTTTT. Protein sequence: CAWSLGGKLFF. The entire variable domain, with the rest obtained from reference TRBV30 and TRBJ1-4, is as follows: SQTIHQWPATLVQPVGSPLSLECTVEGTSNPNLYWYRQAAGRGLQLLFYSVGIGQISSEVPQNLSASRPQDRQFILSSKKLLLSDSGFYLCAWSLGGKLFFGSGTQLSVL.